Reported below is one T cell receptor beta chain. Germline V gives CDR1 LNHNV, CDR2 YYDKDF (reference sequence). The CDR3 totals 16 residues. Unmatched junction bases numbered 10, after V lost 0 bases and J lost 8 bases. This entry comes from a study of blood T cell repertoires in COVID-19. Turning to the study itself: Material from acute and convalescent COVID-19 was sourced from the United States, Italy and Spain. T cells, B-cell-depleted T cells, or PBMCs supplied cDNA or gDNA.

Methods used by the authors: Reference gene primer amplification gave nucleated cell count estimates. Clones were sequenced by immunoSEQ multiplex PCR, and TCRdb holds only the in-frame ones, with some missing. V, J and clone size are those of that table, while D and trimming were read from the DNA. The sample holds more than 40,000 clones; more than 70% are singletons and the top ten take over 8.5%. Sequenced input: peripheral blood. This TCR derives from a man aged 45-65 years with active COVID-19. The chain uses TRBV15 and TRBJ1-2; 9 nucleotides line up with TRBD1. The CDR3 spells CATSRERDRVGVGYTF. DNA for the CDR3: TGTGCCACCAGCAGAGAGAGGGACAGGGTGGGAGTCGGCTACACCTTC.